Described below is a single TCR beta chain sequence and its context. This record belongs to a study of cytomegalovirus exposure and HLA in healthy donors. This CDR3 is built from 14 residues. The germline V and J ends were trimmed by 1 base and 5 bases, with 12 bases remaining between them. Germline V gene lookup returns CDR1 SGHVS and CDR2 FNYEAQ. In the PCR, 60 Vbeta and 13 Jbeta primers were used. TCRdb keeps only in-frame clones here, not all; method: immunoSEQ multiplex PCR. The table includes 180,000 or so clones, 86% detected once. Input material: PBMCs. The chain employs TRBV7-6 and TRBJ2-7; TRBD2 is a possible D gene (6 bases). This TCR derives from a woman in her twenties or thirties in good health and CMV-seronegative. The CDR3 region has the DNA TGTGCCAGCAGCTTAGAGCCGGGGGTCCACGAGCAGTACTTC. It is translated as CASSLEPGVHEQYF.